What follows describes a single TCR beta chain. The CDR3 sequence is 15 residues long. Unmatched junction bases numbered 4, after V lost 4 bases and J lost 0 bases. In germline, CDR1 is SGHRS, CDR2 YFSETQ. The data stem from a study of blood T cell repertoires in COVID-19. Study-level background: Samples of COVID-19 (acute and convalescent) were obtained from the United States, Italy and Spain. Sample material is recorded as cDNA or gDNA derived from T cells, B-cell-depleted T cells, or PBMCs.

Authors' methods: How many nucleated cells were present was estimated from reference gene primer amplification. Profiling relied on immunoSEQ multiplex PCR, and the TCRdb table lists in-frame clones only, not all of them. That table is the source of V, J and clone size, and D and trimming were worked out from the DNA. The sample records about 160,000 clones, approximately 80% being singletons. Sequencing was done on a sample of peripheral blood. This TCR was recovered from a woman of 80 years or more with acute or convalescent COVID-19. This sequence joins TRBV5-1 and TRBJ2-7; 10 nucleotides agree with TRBD1. CDR3 DNA sequence: TGCGCCAGCAGCGCGGACAGGGGGGACTCCTACGAGCAGTACTTC. Its translation is CASSADRGDSYEQYF.